A selection of T cell receptor beta chains follows, all from one sample in a study of cytomegalovirus exposure and HLA in healthy donors. Here immunoSEQ multiplex PCR was the method, and the copy in TCRdb shows in-frame clones only, minus some. This table holds about 120,000 clones, about 15% found once. The source material was PBMCs. The receptors stem from a female donor in good health and CMV-seropositive. CDR3s include the opening cysteine and the closing phenylalanine or tryptophan. The D gene is left open where the match is weak. Some rows have no size entry. The others give once, few or many, or a class for an expanded clone.

j_call v_call d_call clone_size cdr3_aa cdr3_nt
TRBJ2-1 TRBV27 . few CASKPPGQGLGEQFF TGTGCCAGCAAACCTCCGGGACAGGGACTAGGAGAGCAGTTCTTC
TRBJ1-5 TRBV30 . many CAWSRRGYQPQHF TGTGCCTGGAGTCGGAGGGGATATCAGCCCCAGCATTTT
TRBJ2-1 TRBV19 . . CASSIVAASSYNEQFF TGTGCCAGTAGTATAGTAGCCGCAAGCTCCTACAATGAGCAGTTCTTC
TRBJ2-2 TRBV5-6 TRBD1 . CASSPEVERGPDGELFF TGTGCCAGCAGCCCGGAGGTGGAGAGGGGGCCTGACGGGGAGCTGTTTTTT
TRBJ2-1 TRBV4-2 TRBD2 . CASSPVGRDERERSYNEQFF TGTGCCAGCAGCCCAGTGGGCCGGGACGAGCGGGAGCGTTCCTACAATGAGCAGTTCTTC
TRBJ2-3 TRBV27 TRBD2 . CASSLGLAGGSKPQYF TGTGCCAGCAGTTTAGGTCTAGCGGGGGGGTCAAAGCCGCAGTATTTT
TRBJ1-3 TRBV2 . . CASNTQGRQGNTIYF TGTGCCAGCAACACCCAGGGAAGGCAGGGAAACACCATATATTTT
TRBJ2-4 TRBV6-5 TRBD1 few CASRQDRAKNIQYF TGTGCCAGCAGACAGGACAGGGCCAAAAACATTCAGTACTTC
TRBJ2-3 TRBV7-8 . . CASSLNRSYRLKYF TGTGCCAGCAGCTTAAACCGTTCGTACAGGTTGAAGTATTTT
TRBJ1-4 TRBV18 TRBD1 few CASSPGTDEKLFF TGTGCCAGCTCACCAGGGACAGATGAAAAACTGTTTTTT
TRBJ1-5 TRBV28 TRBD1 . CASSLRDRKPNSNQPQHF TGTGCCAGCAGTCTCCGGGACAGAAAACCCAATAGCAATCAGCCCCAGCATTTT
TRBJ2-3 TRBV5-6 TRBD1 few CASSNRDRDSPDTQYF TGTGCCAGCAGCAACCGGGACAGGGACTCACCCGATACGCAGTATTTT
TRBJ1-3 TRBV4-1 . . CASSQLRQTSSGNTIYF TGCGCCAGCAGCCAATTAAGACAGACCAGCTCTGGAAACACCATATATTTT
TRBJ2-3 TRBV4-1 TRBD1 . CASSQDGTGGDTQYF TGCGCCAGCAGCCAAGATGGGACAGGGGGGGATACGCAGTATTTT
TRBJ2-3 TRBV4-3 . few CASSHSRDRESQYF TGCGCCAGCAGCCATTCCAGGGATAGAGAGTCGCAGTATTTT
TRBJ2-5 TRBV27 TRBD1 few CASSRTGNQETQYF TGTGCCAGCAGTAGGACAGGAAACCAAGAGACCCAGTACTTC
TRBJ2-5 TRBV5-1 TRBD1 few CASSWGTGVGETQYF TGCGCCAGCAGCTGGGGGACAGGGGTCGGGGAGACCCAGTACTTC
TRBJ1-5 TRBV4-1 . few CASSYRDNNQPQHF TGCGCCAGCAGCTACCGGGACAACAATCAGCCCCAGCATTTT
TRBJ2-1 TRBV11-2 . . CASSLGQINEQFF TGTGCCAGCAGCTTGGGCCAGATCAATGAGCAGTTCTTC
TRBJ2-3 TRBV28 . . CASSSPPALADTQYF TGTGCCAGCAGTTCCCCACCAGCGTTAGCAGATACGCAGTATTTT
TRBJ1-4 TRBV7-2 . . CASSLTGEKLFF TGTGCCAGCAGCTTAACTGGTGAAAAACTGTTTTTT
TRBJ1-5 TRBV4-2 . . CASSQEPGSNQPQHF TGTGCCAGCAGCCAAGAACCGGGTAGCAATCAGCCCCAGCATTTT
TRBJ1-5 TRBV29-1 . . CSVRQNSNQPQHF TGCAGCGTCCGCCAGAATAGCAATCAGCCCCAGCATTTT
TRBJ1-5 TRBV6-6 . few CASTLYVRSSNQPQHF TGTGCCAGCACCCTATATGTGAGAAGTAGCAATCAGCCCCAGCATTTT
TRBJ2-3 TRBV6-4 TRBD2 few CASSESGRAADTQYF TGTGCCAGCAGTGAAAGCGGGAGGGCCGCAGATACGCAGTATTTT
TRBJ2-3 TRBV7-3 . few CASSLSGSTDTQYF TGTGCCAGCAGCTTATCGGGGAGCACAGATACGCAGTATTTT
TRBJ1-6 TRBV19 . few CASSPTETGGSSPLHF TGTGCCAGTAGTCCAACTGAGACAGGTGGAAGCTCACCCCTCCACTTT
TRBJ1-1 TRBV6-1 . . CASSASMQAFF TGTGCCAGCAGTGCGTCAATGCAGGCTTTCTTT
TRBJ2-7 TRBV9 TRBD1 . CASSRGGGQAYEQYF TGTGCCAGCAGCCGAGGAGGGGGACAGGCTTACGAGCAGTACTTC
TRBJ2-7 TRBV7-9 . . CASSFPTGSQYF TGTGCCAGCAGCTTCCCGACAGGATCCCAGTACTTC
TRBJ1-1 TRBV29-1 TRBD1 . CSALDRLTNTEAFF TGCAGCGCCCTGGACAGGTTAACGAACACTGAAGCTTTCTTT
TRBJ1-2 TRBV27 . few CASSLILSGGLSGYTF TGTGCCAGCAGTTTAATCTTATCGGGGGGGTTGTCTGGCTACACCTTC
TRBJ1-2 TRBV11-1 . . CASSLQGQDGYTF TGTGCCAGCAGCCTTCAGGGGCAGGATGGCTACACCTTC
TRBJ1-1 TRBV29-1 . few CSGRQMNTEAFF TGCAGCGGACGACAGATGAACACTGAAGCTTTCTTT
TRBJ1-1 TRBV28 . few CASSRVRSFF TGTGCCAGCAGTCGGGTCCGAAGTTTCTTT